This entry lists 10 T cell receptor beta chains sequenced from one sample in a study of molecular identifiers for immune sequencing clone quantification. TCRdb used MiXCR to reprocess the PCR reads, holding one entry per CDR3 protein. The sample lists approximately 670,000 distinct CDR3 sequences, just under 20% occurring once. Sequencing input: naive CD8+ T cells from blood, with Jurkat cell RNA spiked in. As for subset: FACS-sorted CD8+CD4-CCR7+CD45RA+ naive T cells. Receptors originate from a human donor in good health. Some libraries in this study had Jurkat cell RNA spiked in.

Many counts were recorded for this clonotype. The genes are TRBV7-9 and TRBJ2-5, with 9 positions matching TRBD1. The CDR3 has 15 residues. CDR1 and CDR2 from the germline V gene are SEHNR and FQNEAQ (reference sequence). V lost 4 bases and J lost 3; bases outside the gene matches: 6. CDR3 sequence: CASSYSGTGKETQYF. CDR3 sequence (DNA): TGTGCCAGCAGCTACTCCGGGACAGGGAAAGAGACCCAGTACTTC.

At least ten counts were recorded for this clonotype. The chain links TRBV7-6 to TRBJ1-2, with no clear D. The CDR3 is made up of 16 amino acids. Trimming removed 5 bases from V and 3 bases from J, with 19 bases in between. Looked up from germline, CDR1 is SGHVS and CDR2 is FNYEAQ. Here the CDR3 DNA reads TGTGCCAGCAGCCCAACCCGTGAGGGTTTGGACTATGGCTACACCTTC. It encodes CASSPTREGLDYGYTF.

This clonotype was detected many times. This sequence joins TRBV12-3 or TRBV12-4 and TRBJ1-1, with 7 bases matching TRBD1. This CDR3 is built from 13 residues. The trim removed 1 base at V and 7 bases at J, leaving 3 bases unmatched. The DNA of the CDR3 is TGTGCCAGCAGTTTAGTCGGGGACAGTGAAGCTTTCTTT. It is translated as CASSLVGDSEAFF.

Ten or more counts support this clonotype. This chain connects TRBV6-2 or TRBV6-3 to TRBJ2-1; the D call may be TRBD1 or TRBD2 (5 bases each). V was clipped by 1 base and J by 7 bases, with 5 bases between them. CDR3 length: 12 amino acids. Germline CDR1 is MNHEY and CDR2 is SVGEGT. CDR3 sequence: CASSYWGNEQFF. Here the CDR3 DNA reads TGTGCCAGCAGTTACTGGGGGAATGAGCAGTTCTTC.

This clonotype was counted at least ten times. The genes are TRBV25-1 and TRBJ1-3; D is ambiguous. The germline gives CDR1 MGHDK, CDR2 SYGVNS. The CDR3 length is 19 residues. V was trimmed by 1 base and J by 0 bases, leaving 19 bases between them. The CDR3 DNA reads as TGTGCCAGCAGTGAATTGGCGACCTTCGCCTTCTTCTCTGGAAACACCATATATTTT. It codes for CASSELATFAFFSGNTIYF.

The V gene is TRBV19, the J gene TRBJ1-3, with D possibly matching TRBD1 (6 bases). V was pared by 7 bases and J by 2 bases, with 12 bases between. The CDR3 consists of 14 residues. Germline V CDR1 and CDR2: LNHDA, SQIVND (reference sequence). The CDR3 is CASTPTGTGNTIYF. Here the CDR3 DNA reads TGTGCCAGTACGCCAACAGGGACTGGAAACACCATATATTTT.

This clonotype was detected many times. The chain uses TRBV7-6 and TRBJ2-5, with D hard to call. Trimming removed 0 bases from V and 3 bases from J, with 8 bases in between. Germline CDR1 and CDR2: SGHVS and FNYEAQ. The CDR3 covers 14 residues. CDR3 protein: CASSLAWQKETQYF. CDR3 bases: TGTGCCAGCAGCTTAGCCTGGCAGAAAGAGACCCAGTACTTC. Supplemented by reference TRBV7-6 and TRBJ2-5, the full variable domain reads GAGVSQSPRYKVTKRGQDVALRCDPISGHVSLYWYRQALGQGPEFLTYFNYEAQQDKSGLPNDRFSAERPEGSISTLTIQRTEQRDSAMYRCASSLAWQKETQYFGPGTRLLVL.

This clonotype occurred many times. The V gene is TRBV6-2 or TRBV6-3, the J gene TRBJ2-3, with D possibly TRBD1 on 6 matching bases. The V end lost 0 bases, the J end lost 0 bases, and 13 bases lay between the germline ends. The CDR3 runs to 17 residues. Germline CDR1 reads MNHEY; CDR2 reads SVGEGT. CDR3 DNA sequence: TGTGCCAGCAGTTACTCGCTCTTAGGACAGAGCACAGATACGCAGTATTTT. Translated: CASSYSLLGQSTDTQYF.

This clonotype has at least ten counts. This chain joins TRBV12-5 and TRBJ2-5, with 9 bases lining up with TRBD2. Germline CDR1 reads LGHNT; CDR2 reads FRNRAP. The CDR3 spans 17 residues. The J segment lost 1 base and the V segment lost 1 base, leaving 7 bases of the junction unmatched. This CDR3 is CASGLADSGGPQETQYF. The CDR3 region has the DNA TGTGCTAGTGGTTTGGCGGATAGCGGGGGACCCCAAGAGACCCAGTACTTC.

This chain links TRBV3-1 with TRBJ2-5, with D perhaps assigned TRBD1 or TRBD2 (5 bases each). The CDR3 extends over 14 amino acids. Trimming took 0 bases from V and 4 from J, leaving 9 bases between them. The germline V gene encodes CDR1 LGHDT and CDR2 YNNKEL (reference sequence). The CDR3, as DNA: TGTGCCAGCAGCCAAGATTTTGGGGGAGAGACCCAGTACTTC. As protein: CASSQDFGGETQYF.